This TCR beta chain was profiled in a study of CD8+ T cells in alopecia areata (dated by TCRdb to about 2018). Looking at the study overall: The treated patients, all with moderate-to-severe alopecia areata, were enrolled in an open-label pilot trial of oral tofacitinib given at 5 to 10 mg twice daily. The RNA source kit depended on sample type: the PAXgene miRNA kit for fixed scalp, the miRNeasy kit for PBMCs, and the RNeasy kit for mouse skin. Amplification of TCRbeta CDR3 regions was done by immunoSEQ multiplex PCR using 35 Vbeta forward primers and 13 Jbeta reverse primers. To study T cell clonal expansion in alopecia areata, the researchers applied high-throughput TCRbeta sequencing to both the C3H/HeJ mouse model and human patients. Patients stayed on tofacitinib for 6 to 18 months and then had 6 months of follow-up off drug so that delayed response and recurrence could be assessed. Scalp clonality was compared across normal scalp (n=4), patchy alopecia areata scalp (n=8), and alopecia totalis/universalis scalp (n=8). Biopsies were taken from tofacitinib-treated patients at baseline and again at 4 and 24 weeks into treatment, and several of those patients also had a later scalp biopsy. The SALT score, which quantifies the percentage of affected scalp surface area, was used to measure disease severity in treated patients. In humans, TCRbeta sequencing was performed on scalp tissue and on sorted CD4+ and CD8+ peripheral blood T cells from healthy controls and from patients with patchy or totalis/universalis alopecia areata.

V is cut by 0 bases and J by 4 bases, and the space between the germline ends is 16 bases. From its cysteine to its phenylalanine, the CDR3 spans 16 amino acids. The sequence is cut down to CDR3 DNA, 48 bases in frame from base 1. CDR1 and CDR2 (ENHRY, SYGVKD) derive from the germline V gene. This clone has more than one count but fewer than ten. Its antigen is still unknown. Qualities for individual bases were not recorded, and no much larger clone is one base off. The time point label on this specimen signifies: around 29 days on oral tofacitinib. This sample's treatment or condition label indicates: oral pan-JAK inhibitor, 5-10 mg twice daily. From alopecia areata patients, peripheral blood was collected along with lesional scalp punch biopsies. After PBMCs were isolated by density centrifugation and stained for CD3, CD4 and CD8, a FACSAria was used to sort CD4+ and CD8+ T cells. Overall results and qualifications from the work: Resident alphabeta T cells in normal human skin are also sequenced, complicating scalp TCR repertoire analysis, unlike mouse skin dominated by gammadelta T cells. Shared TCR sequences between patients were less evident than in mice, which may be partly attributable to HLA diversity in the patient population. Tofacitinib significantly lowered scalp clonality and the number of expanded CD8+ clones among the top 100 scalp clones. Many expanded lesional clones were found to persist in scalp and blood during tofacitinib treatment, and relapse after treatment cessation may be partly explained by this persistence. Compared with normal scalp, lesional scalp had higher clonality and more expanded CD8+ clones, particularly in alopecia totalis/universalis, a pattern that suggests antigenic drive. Because the treated cohort was small and included a single nonresponder, larger studies are needed to assess links between baseline CD8+ expansion and response.

The library relied on the immunoSEQ multiplex PCR assay. To provide template for TCR sequencing, every sample had RNA extracted and reverse transcribed into cDNA. SuperScript III was used to make first-strand cDNA, primed with a 2:1 mix of oligo-dT and random hexamers. Amplification bias was assessed with a synthetic immune receptor repertoire, and residual bias was removed computationally. The source study handled its data this way. Raw reads were preprocessed for error removal, and CDR3 was defined according to IMGT conventions as running from the conserved cysteine to phenylalanine. To get clonality, Shannon entropy was normalized by log2 of the number of productive unique TCRs and the result was subtracted from 1. Whether scalp clones were CD4 or CD8 was inferred by matching scalp TCRbeta sequences against CD4 and CD8 repertoires sorted from blood. Here the immuneACCESS table is served through TCRdb, limited to in-frame sequences with V and J called. Missing clones are a known gap in these copies; in checked studies unresolved V genes cover under half, and the rest lacks a known reason. The V and J calls and clone size come from that table; D and trimming were worked out from the DNA. In all, the sample holds about 150,000 clones, and nearly 55% of those were seen once. The ten largest make up 15% to 20% of the sample.

Rearrangement joined TRBV10-3 to TRBJ2-7; TRBD1 might be the D gene, on 5 matching bases. Sequenced here: CD8+ T cells sorted from blood, sampled at week 4, from a patient treated with tofacitinib. This clonotype originated in a human donor with alopecia areata. The DNA sequence is TGTGCCATCAGTGAGTCGGGGCCAGAATTGAATTACGAGCAGTACTTC. Translation gives CAISESGPELNYEQYF.